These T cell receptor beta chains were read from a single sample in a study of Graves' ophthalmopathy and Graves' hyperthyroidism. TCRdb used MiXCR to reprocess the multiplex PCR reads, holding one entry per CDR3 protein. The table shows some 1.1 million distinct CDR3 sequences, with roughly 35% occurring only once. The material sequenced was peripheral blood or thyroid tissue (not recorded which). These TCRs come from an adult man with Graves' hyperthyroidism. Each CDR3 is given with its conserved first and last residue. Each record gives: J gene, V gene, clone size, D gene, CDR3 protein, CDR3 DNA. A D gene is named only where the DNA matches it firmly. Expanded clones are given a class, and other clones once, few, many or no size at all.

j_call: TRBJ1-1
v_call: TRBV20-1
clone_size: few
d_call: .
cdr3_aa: CSPGAGGSPEAFF
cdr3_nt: TGCAGTCCGGGGGCCGGGGGATCCCCTGAAGCTTTCTTT

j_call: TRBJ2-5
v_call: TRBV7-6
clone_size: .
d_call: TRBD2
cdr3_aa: CAQGSSGPTEETQYF
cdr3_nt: TGTGCCCAGGGATCTAGCGGGCCCACGGAAGAGACCCAGTACTTC

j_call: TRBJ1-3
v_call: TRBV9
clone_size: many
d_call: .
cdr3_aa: CASSVGAGRGNTIYF
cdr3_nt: TGTGCCAGCAGCGTAGGTGCAGGGCGTGGAAACACCATATATTTT

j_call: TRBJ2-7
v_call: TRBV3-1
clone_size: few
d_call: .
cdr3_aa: CASSLKSQGPYEQYF
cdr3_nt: TGTGCCAGCAGTCTAAAGTCACAGGGACCCTACGAGCAGTACTTC

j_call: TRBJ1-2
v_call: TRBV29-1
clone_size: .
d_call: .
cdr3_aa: CSVEDPLKGGERGYTF
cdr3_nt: TGCAGCGTTGAAGACCCCTTGAAGGGAGGGGAAAGGGGCTACACCTTC

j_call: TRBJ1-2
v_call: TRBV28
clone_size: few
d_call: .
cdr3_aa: CASSPRERHHNYGYTF
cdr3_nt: TGTGCCAGCAGTCCCAGAGAACGACACCACAACTATGGCTACACCTTC

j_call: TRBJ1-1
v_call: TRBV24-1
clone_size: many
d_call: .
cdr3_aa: CARTTGSRQNTEAFF
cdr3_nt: TGTGCCCGAACTACAGGGAGCCGTCAGAACACTGAAGCTTTCTTT

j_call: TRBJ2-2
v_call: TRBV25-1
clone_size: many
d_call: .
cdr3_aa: CASLRSGELFF
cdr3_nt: TGTGCCAGCTTACGGTCCGGGGAGCTGTTTTTT

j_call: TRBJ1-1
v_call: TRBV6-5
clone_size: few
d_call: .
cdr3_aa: CASSYPTGIEAFF
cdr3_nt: TGTGCCAGCAGTTACCCCACAGGGATAGAAGCTTTCTTT

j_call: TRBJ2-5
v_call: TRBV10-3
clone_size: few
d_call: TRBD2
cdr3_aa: CATRTGGQETQYF
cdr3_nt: TGTGCCACCCGAACGGGGGGCCAAGAGACCCAGTACTTC

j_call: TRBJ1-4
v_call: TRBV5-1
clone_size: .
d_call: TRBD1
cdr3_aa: CASSWTGAPYTNEKLFF
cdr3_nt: TGCGCCAGCAGCTGGACAGGGGCGCCCTACACAAATGAAAAACTGTTTTTT

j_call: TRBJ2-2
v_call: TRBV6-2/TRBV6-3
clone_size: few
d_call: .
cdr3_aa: CASSYPPNTGELFF
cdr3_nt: TGTGCCAGCAGTTACCCCCCGAACACCGGGGAGCTGTTTTTT

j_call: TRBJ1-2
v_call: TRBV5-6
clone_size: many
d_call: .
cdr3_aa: CASSLATGGYTF
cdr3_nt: TGTGCCAGCAGCTTGGCGACTGGGGGCTACACCTTC

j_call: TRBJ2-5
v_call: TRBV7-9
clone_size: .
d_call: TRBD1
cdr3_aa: CASSLLGTGDKETQYF
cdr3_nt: TGTGCCAGCAGCTTATTAGGGACAGGGGACAAAGAGACCCAGTACTTC

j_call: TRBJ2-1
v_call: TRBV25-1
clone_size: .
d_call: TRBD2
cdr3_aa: CASSEYGRLAGYNEQFF
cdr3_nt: TGTGCCAGCAGTGAATATGGAAGGCTAGCGGGGTACAATGAGCAGTTCTTC

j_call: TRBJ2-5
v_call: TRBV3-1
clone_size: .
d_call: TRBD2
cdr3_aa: CASLGTSGEWAYQETQYF
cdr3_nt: TGTGCCAGCCTGGGGACTAGCGGGGAGTGGGCGTACCAAGAGACCCAGTACTTC

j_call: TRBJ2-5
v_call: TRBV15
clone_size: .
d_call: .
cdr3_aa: CATSPRLFGAQYF
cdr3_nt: TGTGCCACCAGCCCACGGCTATTCGGGGCCCAGTACTTC

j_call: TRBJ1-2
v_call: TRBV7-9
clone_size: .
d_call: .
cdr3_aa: CASSRAGQNYGYTF
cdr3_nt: TGTGCCAGCAGTCGAGCAGGACAGAACTATGGCTACACCTTC

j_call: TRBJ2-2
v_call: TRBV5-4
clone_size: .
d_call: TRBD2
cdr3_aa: CASSLGTSFGELFF
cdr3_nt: TGTGCCAGCAGCTTGGGGACTAGTTTCGGGGAGCTGTTTTTT

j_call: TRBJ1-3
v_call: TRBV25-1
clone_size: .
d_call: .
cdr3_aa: CASIPGRSSGNTIYF
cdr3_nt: TGTGCCAGCATCCCGGGAAGAAGCTCTGGAAACACCATATATTTT

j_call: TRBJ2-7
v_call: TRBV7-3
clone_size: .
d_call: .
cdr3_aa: CASSFEGPTVRQYF
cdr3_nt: TGTGCCAGCAGCTTTGAGGGTCCGACGGTTCGGCAGTACTTC

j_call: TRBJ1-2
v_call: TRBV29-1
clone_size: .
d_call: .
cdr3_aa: CSVEESGTLYGYTF
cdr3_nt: TGCAGCGTTGAAGAGTCCGGGACCCTCTATGGCTACACCTTC

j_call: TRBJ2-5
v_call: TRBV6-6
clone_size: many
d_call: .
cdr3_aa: CASDLPGQPQYF
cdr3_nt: TGTGCCTCCGACTTGCCGGGCCAGCCGCAGTACTTC

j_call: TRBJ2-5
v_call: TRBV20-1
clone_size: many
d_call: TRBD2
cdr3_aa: CSARNRTSFQETQYF
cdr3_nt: TGCAGTGCTAGGAACCGGACTAGTTTCCAAGAGACCCAGTACTTC